This record covers a single TCR beta chain. Its antigen is as yet unknown. Vbeta (60) and Jbeta (13) primers were used in the PCR. TCRdb's table, derived via immunoSEQ multiplex PCR, lists solely in-frame clones and lacks some. This sample has 200,000 to 250,000 clones, with approximately 82% found just once. Germline V CDR1 and CDR2: SGHTA, FQGNSA. The CDR3 has 15 residues. Trimming took 5 bases from V and 6 from J; bases not matched to a gene: 8. This specimen belongs to a study of cytomegalovirus exposure and HLA in healthy donors. Overall study findings and caveats: In a later analysis, V- and J-gene trimming of beta chains associated with a DCLRE1C missense variant, replicated independently.

The V and J genes are TRBV7-2 and TRBJ2-1; TRBD2 aligns across 9 bases. The origin of this receptor is a man aged 18 to 35 in good health and CMV-seronegative. The sample comprised PBMCs. The CDR3 bases are TGTGCCAGCAGCCAAATAGCGGGAGTCGGCAATGAGCAGTTCTTC. Protein: CASSQIAGVGNEQFF.